The 17 T cell receptor beta chains in this list originate from one sample, sequenced in a study of cytomegalovirus exposure and HLA in healthy donors. PCR employed 60 Vbeta and 13 Jbeta primers. Here immunoSEQ multiplex PCR was the method, and the copy in TCRdb shows in-frame clones only, minus some. The sample has 150,000 to 200,000 clones, about 80% seen once. Material: PBMCs. The receptors shown here come from a man between 18 and 35 years old in good health and CMV-seronegative.

This clone was recorded only once. The chain carries TRBV4-3 and TRBJ1-5; 8 bases map to TRBD1. The CDR3 is made up of 16 amino acids. The V segment lost 1 base and the J segment 5 bases; nucleotides outside the gene matches: 7. From germline, CDR1 is LGHNA and CDR2 YSLEER. The CDR3 protein is CASSQGYRGQDQPQHF. The CDR3 DNA reads as TGCGCCAGCAGCCAAGGTTACAGGGGACAGGATCAGCCCCAGCATTTT.

The chain joins TRBV10-3 to TRBJ2-1; 10 nucleotides agree with TRBD2. V was clipped by 1 base and J by 1 base; unmatched bases: 7. The germline CDR1 and CDR2 sequences are ENHRY and SYGVKD. The CDR3 covers 18 residues. The CDR3 bases are TGTGCCATCAGTGAGTTTCCTAGCGGGAGAAGGTCCTACAATGAGCAGTTCTTC. Residues: CAISEFPSGRRSYNEQFF.

This clone appeared once. The rearrangement joins TRBV19 to TRBJ1-1; 7 bases align to TRBD1. The CDR3 consists of 14 residues. Trimming removed 7 bases from V and 11 bases from J; junction bases left unmatched: 16. The germline CDR1 and CDR2 sequences are LNHDA and SQIVND (reference sequence). CDR3 bases: TGTGCCAGTACCGCAAGCACAGGGGAGTGGAAGGCTTTCTTT. Amino acid sequence: CASTASTGEWKAFF.

The chain joins TRBV7-9 to TRBJ2-5; weak D call: TRBD2 (6 bases). The J call may be faulty, since TRBJ2-7 better matches the DNA end. This CDR3 is built from 15 residues. The V gene's germline CDR1 is SEHNR and CDR2 FQNEAQ (reference sequence). The CDR3 DNA reads as TGTGCCAGCAGCTCCAGTTCGTGGGACTTTTACGAGCAGTACTTC. Protein product: CASSSSSWDFYEQYF.

As concerns this clone: Other DNA sequences of this sample code for an identical CDR3. The rearrangement uses TRBV9 and TRBJ2-2, with D possibly matching TRBD1 (5 bases). This CDR3 is 14 amino acids long. V was trimmed by 2 bases and J by 1 base, leaving 6 bases between them. The V gene's germline CDR1 is SGDLS and CDR2 YYNGEE. CDR3 protein: CASSVTGNTGELFF. CDR3 nucleotides: TGTGCCAGCAGCGTCACAGGGAACACCGGGGAGCTGTTTTTT.

The count of this clone is one. The chain links TRBV2 to TRBJ2-5, with 16 nucleotides matching TRBD2. The junction had 3 bases not matched to a gene; V was cut back by 5 bases and J by 3 bases. The germline gives CDR1 SNHLY, CDR2 FYNNEI. The length of the CDR3 is 16 residues. The CDR3 reads CASSSGTSGREETQYF. In DNA, the CDR3 is TGTGCCAGCAGTTCCGGGACTAGCGGGAGGGAAGAGACCCAGTACTTC.

This clone was observed once. This chain joins TRBV5-4 and TRBJ2-5, with TRBD2 matching over 10 bases. Germline CDR1 and CDR2: SGHNT and YYREEE (reference sequence). The CDR3 runs to 15 residues. J gave up 1 base and V 4 bases, and 4 bases lay outside the gene matches. CDR3 DNA sequence: TGTGCCAGCAGCCCAGGACTAGCGGCCCAAGAGACCCAGTACTTC. It translates to CASSPGLAAQETQYF.

The chain links TRBV5-8 to TRBJ2-6; possible D gene TRBD1, 5 bases. The CDR3 runs to 15 residues. Germline lookup yields CDR1 SGHTS and CDR2 YDEGEE. Trimming took 4 bases from V and 2 from J, leaving 10 bases between them. Here the CDR3 reads CASSGRAPGANVLTF. CDR3 coding DNA: TGTGCCAGCAGCGGCAGGGCCCCTGGGGCCAACGTCCTGACTTTC.

V is TRBV6-5 and J is TRBJ2-5, with 11 bases lining up with TRBD2. The DNA end is more similar to TRBJ2-7, so the J call may be wrong. CDR1 and CDR2 from the germline V gene are MNHEY and SVGAGI. This CDR3 spans 15 amino acids. The DNA for the CDR3 is TGTGCCAGCAGTTACTCACCTAGCGGGAGGAACGAGCAGTACTTC. Translation: CASSYSPSGRNEQYF.

The chain joins TRBV19 to TRBJ2-1, with TRBD2 matching over 11 bases. The CDR3 is made up of 15 amino acids. With 4 bases clipped from V and 2 bases from J, the junction kept 1 base outside the gene matches. Germline V gene data show CDR1 as LNHDA and CDR2 as SQIVND (reference sequence). CDR3 in DNA: TGTGCCAGTAGTACGACTAGCGGGGCCTACAATGAGCAGTTCTTC. This encodes CASSTTSGAYNEQFF.

This clone occurred once. The gene calls are TRBV5-1 and TRBJ2-1, with a weak D call TRBD2 (6 bases). Trimming shortened V by 2 bases and J by 4 bases, and 13 bases separated the two germline ends. From germline, CDR1 is SGHRS and CDR2 YFSETQ. The CDR3 covers 15 residues. The CDR3 protein is CASSFGSGGYNEQFF. The CDR3 DNA follows: TGCGCCAGCAGCTTCGGTAGCGGAGGGTACAATGAGCAGTTCTTC.

V usage is TRBV21-1 and J usage is TRBJ1-5. TRBV21-1 is an annotated pseudogene. CDR3 size: 15 residues. The DNA of the CDR3 is TGTGCCAGCAGCAAAGCCGTGGCGGGGGACCAGCCCCAGCATTTT. Protein: CASSKAVAGDQPQHF.

In DNA form, the CDR3 reads TGTGCCAGCAGCCAAGATCATTCGAGGGTTAGCCCTCTTGGCTACACCTTC. Translated: CASSQDHSRVSPLGYTF. This chain links TRBV14 with TRBJ1-2; D not certain. The ends were cut back, 0 bases at V and 7 bases at J, with 21 bases in the middle. The germline V gene encodes CDR1 SGHDN and CDR2 FVKESK. The CDR3 sequence is 17 residues long.

This sequence joins TRBV19 and TRBJ1-2, with a possible D match to TRBD1 (6 bases). This CDR3 is 17 amino acids long. V dropped 3 bases and J dropped 7 bases, with 24 bases sitting between them. Germline CDR1 reads LNHDA; CDR2 reads SQIVND (reference sequence). CDR3 region: CASSIVSGGRPPGGYTF. The CDR3, as DNA: TGTGCCAGTAGTATCGTGAGTGGGGGCAGGCCCCCGGGTGGCTACACCTTC.

The chain employs TRBV27 and TRBJ2-7; 12 bases are shared with TRBD2. The CDR3 contains 17 residues. From germline, CDR1 is MNHEY and CDR2 SMNVEV (reference sequence). J was trimmed by 2 bases and V by 6 bases; bases with no gene match: 11. The DNA for the CDR3 is TGTGCCAGCAGCTCGCCTCGACTAGCGGGAGTCCCCTACGAGCAGTACTTC. Its translation is CASSSPRLAGVPYEQYF.

The gene calls are TRBV18 and TRBJ2-1; 9 bases line up with TRBD2. The CDR3 has 14 residues. V lost 5 bases to trimming and J lost 8 bases; unmatched junction nucleotides: 7. Germline V gene sequence: CDR1 KGHSH, CDR2 LQKENI. CDR3 sequence reads: CASSARLAEDEQFF. The CDR3 nucleotides read TGTGCCAGCTCAGCCCGACTAGCGGAAGATGAGCAGTTCTTC.

Comment on this clone: The sample carries other DNA sequences with the same CDR3. The CDR3: CSVDGGSYNEQFF. CDR3 DNA: TGCAGCGTCGACGGCGGCTCCTACAATGAGCAGTTCTTC. The V gene is TRBV29-1, the J gene TRBJ2-1; no firm D call. Germline V gene sequence: CDR1 SQVTM, CDR2 ANQGSEA. The CDR3 sequence is 13 residues long. Trimming stripped 6 bases from V and 0 bases from J, with 9 bases between.